A single sample is the source of the 18 T cell receptor beta chains below, sequenced in a study of blood T cell repertoires in COVID-19. TCRdb's table, derived via immunoSEQ multiplex PCR, lists solely in-frame clones and lacks some. The sample contains some 42,000 clones, roughly three quarters of which appear only once. The sample taken for sequencing was peripheral blood. The receptors shown here come from a man at least 80 years old with acute or convalescent COVID-19.

The chain joins TRBV28 to TRBJ1-3; unclear D gene. The germline V gene has CDR1 MDHEN and CDR2 SYDVKM. With 7 bases removed from V and 0 bases from J, the gap between germline ends came to 7 bases. The CDR3 runs to 13 residues. CDR3 protein: CASTRVSGNTIYF. The CDR3 DNA sequence: TGTGCCAGCACAAGAGTCTCTGGAAACACCATATATTTT. The full variable domain, its missing parts supplied by reference TRBV28 and TRBJ1-3, is DVKVTQSSRYLVKRTGEKVFLECVQDMDHENMFWYRQDPGLGLRLIYFSYDVKMKEKGDIPEGYSVSREKKERFSLILESASTNQTSMYLCASTRVSGNTIYFGEGSWLTVV.

This rearrangement joins TRBV4-1 to TRBJ2-1; TRBD1 aligns across 8 bases. With 3 bases clipped from V and 5 bases from J, the junction kept 6 bases outside the gene matches. This CDR3 contains 15 residues. Germline V gene lookup returns CDR1 MGHRA and CDR2 YSYEKL. CDR3 amino acids: CASSHAGTGHNEQFF. The CDR3, as DNA: TGCGCCAGCAGCCACGCCGGGACAGGTCACAATGAGCAGTTCTTC.

This clone has only one observation. This chain joins TRBV5-4 and TRBJ2-1; 12 bases match TRBD2. Germline V gene lookup returns CDR1 SGHNT and CDR2 YYREEE (reference sequence). The J segment lost 1 base and the V segment lost 3 bases, leaving 2 bases of the junction unmatched. The CDR3 sequence is 16 residues long. CDR3 bases: TGTGCCAGCAGCTCTGGGACTAGCGGGTCCTACAATGAGCAGTTCTTC. Translation gives CASSSGTSGSYNEQFF.

The rearrangement uses TRBV3-1 (or the pseudogene TRBV3-2) and TRBJ2-1; TRBD2 matches 9 bases. The germline V gene has CDR1 LGHDT and CDR2 YNNKEL (reference sequence). CDR3 length equals 16 residues. V shed 4 bases, J shed 0 bases, and the junction held 4 bases outside the gene matches. The chain's CDR3 is CASSPFSGSSYNEQFF. The CDR3 nucleotides are TGTGCCAGCAGCCCCTTTAGCGGGAGCTCCTACAATGAGCAGTTCTTC.

V gene TRBV10-2 combines with J gene TRBJ1-5, with D possibly being TRBD1 (5 bases). The V gene lost 3 bases and the J gene lost 2 bases, with 14 bases spanning the gap. Germline V gene data show CDR1 as WSHSY and CDR2 as SAAADI. The CDR3 is 16 residues long. DNA of the CDR3: TGCGCCAGCAGTGATAGGACAAAACGGGGCAATCAGCCCCAGCATTTT. This gives the protein CASSDRTKRGNQPQHF.

This clone was observed a handful of times. The chain employs TRBV24-1 and TRBJ2-2; TRBD1 matches at 8 bases. There are 17 residues in the CDR3. V shed 3 bases, J shed 3 bases, and the junction held 8 bases outside the gene matches. Germline assignment: CDR1 KGHDR and CDR2 SFDVKD. The CDR3 nucleotides are TGTGCCACCAGTGATGGCGGACAGGGAAGCCACACCGGGGAGCTGTTTTTT. Its protein is CATSDGGQGSHTGELFF.

This clone appeared a few times. The chain has TRBV11-3 and TRBJ2-1, with TRBD1 matching 8 bases. V shed 0 bases, J shed 3 bases, and the junction held 4 bases outside the gene matches. The CDR3 sequence is 16 residues long. In germline, CDR1 is SGHNT, CDR2 YENEEA. CDR3 DNA sequence: TGTGCCAGCAGCTTAGATAAAACAGGGGGCTACAATGAGCAGTTCTTC. This encodes CASSLDKTGGYNEQFF.

This rearrangement joins TRBV6-5 to TRBJ1-1, with D hard to call. The length of the CDR3 is 13 residues. Germline lookup yields CDR1 MNHEY and CDR2 SVGAGI. The V end was cut by 7 bases, the J end by 4 bases, with 13 bases between. The CDR3 nucleotides are TGTGCCAGCACCCCGACACCGGTCACTGAAGCTTTCTTT. Protein: CASTPTPVTEAFF.

This chain uses TRBV3-1 (or the pseudogene TRBV3-2) with TRBJ2-7, with TRBD2 matching 13 bases. Per germline, CDR1 LGHDT and CDR2 YNNKEL (reference sequence). V lost 6 bases and J lost 6; bases outside the gene matches: 8. The CDR3 loop spans 15 amino acids. This CDR3 is CASSMGLAGFGEQYF. CDR3 nucleotides: TGTGCCAGCAGTATGGGACTAGCGGGATTCGGCGAGCAGTACTTC.

V gene TRBV10-3 combines with J gene TRBJ2-5, with D perhaps matching TRBD2 (5 bases). V was clipped by 0 bases and J by 2 bases, with 10 bases between them. CDR3 length: 15 amino acids. The germline V gene has CDR1 ENHRY and CDR2 SYGVKD. DNA for the CDR3: TGTGCCATCAGTGAGTCCTCGGGGTTACAAGAGACCCAGTACTTC. Translating gives CAISESSGLQETQYF.

The chain joins TRBV11-2 to TRBJ1-6, with D possibly matching TRBD1 (5 bases). This CDR3 is built from 12 residues. Germline V lookup: CDR1 SGHAT, CDR2 FQNNGV. V was pared by 5 bases and J by 14 bases, with 13 bases between. Written as DNA, the CDR3 is TGTGCCAGCAGCCCCCGCCCCAGGGCCCTCCACTTT. This sequence encodes CASSPRPRALHF.

The V call is TRBV6-5, the J call TRBJ2-3; 8 bases are a match to TRBD2. CDR3 length: 16 residues. Germline values: CDR1 MNHEY, CDR2 SVGAGI. With V trimmed by 4 bases and J by 3 bases, 9 bases remained unmatched. CDR3 in amino acids: CASSSPLLAGTDTQYF. The CDR3 DNA reads as TGTGCCAGCAGTTCTCCCCTGTTAGCGGGGACAGATACGCAGTATTTT.

This rearrangement joins TRBV7-8 to TRBJ2-1; tentative D call: TRBD2 (7 bases). Trimming pared 0 bases from V and 6 bases from J, leaving 9 bases between. Germline V lookup: CDR1 SGHVS, CDR2 FQNEAQ. CDR3 length: 14 residues. CDR3 DNA sequence: TGTGCCAGCAGCTTAGCGGGGGGGCCCAATGAGCAGTTCTTC. It yields the protein CASSLAGGPNEQFF.

The V call is TRBV5-3, the J call TRBJ1-5; the D is unclear. TRBV5-3 is identified as an open reading frame with a role that is uncertain. V was clipped by 3 bases and J by 6 bases, with 10 bases between them. The CDR3 runs to 13 residues. The DNA for the CDR3 is TGTGCCAGAAGCTCTAGACGGTTTCAGCCCCAGCATTTT. This sequence encodes CARSSRRFQPQHF.

The rearrangement links TRBV11-2 to TRBJ2-1; TRBD2 aligns across 7 bases. Germline V gene sequence: CDR1 SGHAT, CDR2 FQNNGV. The CDR3 runs to 14 residues. Losses at the gene ends were 3 bases for V and 7 bases for J; bases not matched to a gene: 6. DNA for the CDR3: TGTGCCAGCAGCTTTTCTCTGGGGGGGAATGAGCAGTTCTTC. Translation: CASSFSLGGNEQFF. The complete variable domain, with remaining parts taken from reference TRBV11-2 and TRBJ2-1, reads EAGVAQSPRYKIIEKRQSVAFWCNPISGHATLYWYQQILGQGPKLLIQFQNNGVVDDSQLPKDRFSAERLKGVDSTLKIQPAKLEDSAVYLCASSFSLGGNEQFFGPGTRLTVL.

The V and J genes are TRBV25-1 and TRBJ2-1; perhaps TRBD2 as D (6 bases). Trimming pared 4 bases from V and 1 base from J, leaving 14 bases between. The CDR3 runs 16 residues. The V gene's germline CDR1 is MGHDK and CDR2 SYGVNS. CDR3 in amino acids: CASSGAGRGSYNEQFF. CDR3 in DNA: TGTGCCAGCAGTGGGGCGGGACGGGGGTCCTACAATGAGCAGTTCTTC.

The chain couples TRBV4-1 to TRBJ2-5; 7 nucleotides line up with TRBD2. This CDR3 has 16 residues. Germline V gives CDR1 MGHRA, CDR2 YSYEKL. Germline trimming cut 5 bases from V and 5 bases from J; bases unmatched to any gene: 14. As DNA, the CDR3 is TGCGCCAGCAGCTCTCAGCTCGCTAGCGGAACGGAGACCCAGTACTTC. This sequence encodes CASSSQLASGTETQYF.

The CDR3 region is CVTGTEEQFF. The CDR3 DNA reads TGCGTCACAGGGACCGAGGAGCAGTTCTTC. V gene TRBV10-1 combines with J gene TRBJ2-1; maybe TRBD1 (6 bases). Germline V gene sequence: CDR1 WNHNN, CDR2 SYGVQD (reference sequence). The CDR3 spans 10 residues.